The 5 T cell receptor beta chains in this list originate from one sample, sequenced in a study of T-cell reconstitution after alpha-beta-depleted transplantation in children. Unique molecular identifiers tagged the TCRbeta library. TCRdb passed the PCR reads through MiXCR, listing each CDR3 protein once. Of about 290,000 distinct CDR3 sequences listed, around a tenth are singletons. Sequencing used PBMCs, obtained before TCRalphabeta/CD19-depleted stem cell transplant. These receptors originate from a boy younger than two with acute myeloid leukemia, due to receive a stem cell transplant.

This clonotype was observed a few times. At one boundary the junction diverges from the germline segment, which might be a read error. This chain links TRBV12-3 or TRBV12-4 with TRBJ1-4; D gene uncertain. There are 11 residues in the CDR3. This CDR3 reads CASRLGEKLFF. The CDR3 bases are TGTGCCAGCAGGTTAGGTGAAAAACTGTTTTTT.

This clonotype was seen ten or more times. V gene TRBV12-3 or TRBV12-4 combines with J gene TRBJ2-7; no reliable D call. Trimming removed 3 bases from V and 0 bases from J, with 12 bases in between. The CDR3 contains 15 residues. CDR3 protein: CASSFGRVSSYEQYF. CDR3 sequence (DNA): TGTGCCAGCAGTTTCGGACGGGTAAGCTCCTACGAGCAGTACTTC.

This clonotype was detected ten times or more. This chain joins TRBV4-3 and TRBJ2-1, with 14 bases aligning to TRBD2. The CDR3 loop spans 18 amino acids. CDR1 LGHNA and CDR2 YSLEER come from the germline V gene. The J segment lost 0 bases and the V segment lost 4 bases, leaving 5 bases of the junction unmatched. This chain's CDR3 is CASSRSGTSGSSYNEQFF. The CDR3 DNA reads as TGCGCCAGCAGCCGATCCGGGACTAGCGGGAGCTCCTACAATGAGCAGTTCTTC.

The CDR3 nucleotides are TGCGCCAGCAGCATGCAGGGGTGGTCCTACAATGAGCAGTTCTTC. Translating it yields CASSMQGWSYNEQFF. The chain couples TRBV5-1 to TRBJ2-1; TRBD1 is a possible D gene (6 bases). The CDR3 consists of 15 residues. Trimming took off 4 bases at V and 1 base at J, with 12 bases between the two ends. In germline, CDR1 is SGHRS, CDR2 YFSETQ.

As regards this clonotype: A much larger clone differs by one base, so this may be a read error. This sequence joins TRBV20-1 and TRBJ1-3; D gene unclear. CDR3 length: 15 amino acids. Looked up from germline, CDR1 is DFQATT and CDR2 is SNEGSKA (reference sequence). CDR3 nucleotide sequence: TGCAGTGCTAGAGGTCCCGGGAACTCTGGAAACACCGTATATTTT. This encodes CSARGPGNSGNTVYF.